This T cell receptor beta chain was sequenced in a study of blood T cell repertoires in COVID-19. About the research overall: T cells, B-cell-depleted T cells, or PBMCs supplied cDNA or gDNA.

The V gene's germline CDR1 is MNHNS and CDR2 SASEGT. The CDR3 contains 15 residues. The repertoire was sequenced with immunoSEQ multiplex PCR; TCRdb's copy has only in-frame clones and lacks some. The sample consists of more than 70,000 clones, approximately 88% of them appearing once. Concerning this clone itself: A read error may account for a junction end that differs from germline.

The rearrangement joins TRBV6-1 to TRBJ1-4, with TRBD1 matching over 8 bases. The source is a man in his forties or fifties with active COVID-19. Sequenced material: peripheral blood. In DNA form, the CDR3 reads TGTGCCAGCAGCGAAGGTTACAGGGGGTACGAAAAACTGTTTTTT. Protein: CASSEGYRGYEKLFF.